Shown below are 15 T cell receptor beta chains from a single sample sequenced in a study of cytomegalovirus exposure and HLA in healthy donors. PCR was performed using 60 Vbeta and 13 Jbeta primers. The assay was immunoSEQ multiplex PCR, and TCRdb's table has in-frame clones only and misses some. The sample holds 100,000 or so clones, around 60% seen once. The sample consisted of PBMCs. The receptors here all came from a human donor in good health.

This rearrangement joins TRBV2 to TRBJ1-4, with a weak D call TRBD1 (5 bases). This CDR3 comprises 17 residues. V was shortened by 0 bases and J by 5 bases, with 16 bases between the two germline ends. Germline V lookup: CDR1 SNHLY, CDR2 FYNNEI. CDR3 bases: TGTGCCAGCAGTGAAGCGTTTAATACAGGTCTAAATGAAAAACTGTTTTTT. Its translation: CASSEAFNTGLNEKLFF. The complete variable domain, with remaining parts taken from reference TRBV2 and TRBJ1-4, reads EPEVTQTPSHQVTQMGQEVILRCVPISNHLYFYWYRQILGQKVEFLVSFYNNEISEKSEIFDDQFSVERPDGSNFTLKIRSTKLEDSAMYFCASSEAFNTGLNEKLFFGSGTQLSVL.

V gene TRBV19 combines with J gene TRBJ2-1, with D possibly matching TRBD1 (5 bases). This CDR3 contains 13 residues. Germline CDR1 and CDR2: LNHDA and SQIVND (reference sequence). Trimming left V 3 bases short and J 6 bases short, with 9 bases between. The CDR3 DNA sequence: TGTGCCAGTAGTATTAATGGGGCCAATGAGCAGTTCTTC. Protein sequence: CASSINGANEQFF.

This chain joins TRBV6-6 and TRBJ1-1, with 7 bases fitting TRBD1. The CDR3 totals 16 residues. V shed 6 bases, J shed 3 bases, and the junction held 13 bases outside the gene matches. Germline V CDR1 and CDR2: MNHNY, SVGAGI (reference sequence). CDR3 sequence reads: CASSSGQDSSYTEAFF. DNA of the CDR3: TGTGCCAGCAGCTCAGGACAGGATTCCTCCTACACTGAAGCTTTCTTT.

This clone came up a few times. J is TRBJ1-1 and V is TRBV5-1; TRBD1 agrees at 9 bases. This CDR3 is built from 14 residues. V shed 3 bases and J 1 base; nucleotides not matched to a gene: 1. Germline-derived CDR1 and CDR2 are SGHRS and YFSETQ. CDR3 sequence: CASSWTGENTEAFF. The CDR3 bases are TGCGCCAGCAGCTGGACAGGGGAGAACACTGAAGCTTTCTTT.

This clone was counted between two and nine times. The genes are TRBV5-4 and TRBJ1-6; D call uncertain. V was clipped by 3 bases and J by 7 bases, with 17 bases between them. The CDR3 consists of 16 residues. The germline V gene encodes CDR1 SGHNT and CDR2 YYREEE (reference sequence). Written as DNA, the CDR3 is TGTGCCAGCAGCTCTGGACTTACCAATGGGAATTCACCCCTCCACTTT. Its translation is CASSSGLTNGNSPLHF.

The CDR3 here is CASTLQGLAGNTGELFF. The CDR3, as DNA: TGCGCCAGCACCTTACAGGGACTAGCGGGGAACACCGGGGAGCTGTTTTTT. V and J are TRBV4-1 and TRBJ2-2; 12 nucleotides match TRBD2. In germline, CDR1 is MGHRA, CDR2 YSYEKL. The CDR3 spans 17 residues. With V trimmed by 7 bases and J by 1 base, 7 bases remained unmatched.

The sample holds a few counts of this clone. This sequence joins TRBV5-4 and TRBJ1-1, with D maybe TRBD1 (5 bases). Between the trimmed V and J ends, which lost 0 bases and 2 bases, there was a span of 14 bases. The CDR3 runs 16 residues. In germline, CDR1 is SGHNT, CDR2 YYREEE (reference sequence). The CDR3 region is CASSLDPTGGNTEAFF. The CDR3 nucleotides are TGTGCCAGCAGCTTGGACCCGACGGGGGGAAACACTGAAGCTTTCTTT.

This chain uses TRBV2 with TRBJ2-3; D remains ambiguous. There are 15 residues in the CDR3. In germline, CDR1 is SNHLY, CDR2 FYNNEI. V was cut by 4 bases and J by 0 bases, with 11 bases left in between. CDR3 in DNA: TGTGCCAGCAGTGTGGGCTCAGCTAGCACAGATACGCAGTATTTT. Translated, it gives CASSVGSASTDTQYF.

The chain is built from TRBV4-1 and TRBJ2-7, with D perhaps matching TRBD2 (6 bases). The CDR3 consists of 18 residues. The V end lost 0 bases, the J end lost 4 bases, and 22 bases lay between the germline ends. CDR1 is MGHRA, CDR2 YSYEKL, per germline. DNA for the CDR3: TGCGCCAGCAGCCAAGATGGCCCGGAGTTAGGGAGGAGGTACGAGCAGTACTTC. Its translation is CASSQDGPELGRRYEQYF.

V and J are TRBV18 and TRBJ2-7; 10 bases agree with TRBD2. The germline CDR1 and CDR2 sequences are KGHSH and LQKENI. There are 17 residues in the CDR3. V shed 3 bases, J shed 2 bases, and the junction held 10 bases outside the gene matches. The CDR3 sequence: CASSPGASGSTPYEQYF. CDR3 in DNA: TGTGCCAGCTCACCCGGGGCTAGCGGGAGTACCCCCTACGAGCAGTACTTC.

This chain uses TRBV29-1 with TRBJ1-2; TRBD1 agrees at 9 bases. Germline loops: CDR1 SQVTM, CDR2 ANQGSEA. The CDR3 totals 15 residues. The V and J ends lost 7 bases and 3 bases, in that order; junction bases with no gene match: 12. In nucleotides, the CDR3 is TGCAGCGGCCTCGACCATACAGGGGGCTACTATGGCTACACCTTC. Translation gives CSGLDHTGGYYGYTF.

The gene calls are TRBV19 and TRBJ2-3; 16 nucleotides align to TRBD2. CDR1 and CDR2 from the germline V gene are LNHDA and SQIVND (reference sequence). This CDR3 is 16 amino acids long. V trimming: 5 bases; J trimming: 5 bases; junction bases outside the gene matches: 4. The chain's CDR3 is CASSVGLAGGGDTQYF. CDR3 in DNA: TGTGCCAGTAGTGTGGGACTAGCGGGAGGGGGAGATACGCAGTATTTT.

This chain links TRBV19 with TRBJ1-1; D might be TRBD1 (5 bases). The CDR3 runs 14 residues. Germline CDR1 reads LNHDA; CDR2 reads SQIVND (reference sequence). V was trimmed by 3 bases and J by 1 base, leaving 9 bases between them. CDR3 nucleotides: TGTGCCAGTAGTATGACCGGGGGGAACACTGAAGCTTTCTTT. Residues: CASSMTGGNTEAFF.

The table lists this clone with a few counts. The chain couples TRBV27 to TRBJ2-1, with 8 bases identical to TRBD2. V shed 3 bases and J 4 bases; nucleotides not matched to a gene: 5. Germline-derived CDR1 and CDR2 are MNHEY and SMNVEV (reference sequence). The CDR3 length is 15 residues. The CDR3 region has the DNA TGTGCCAGCAGTTTTATAGCGGGACCTTACAATGAGCAGTTCTTC. Protein: CASSFIAGPYNEQFF.

The rearrangement links TRBV10-2 to TRBJ1-2, with D maybe TRBD1 (6 bases). The CDR3 is 16 residues long. The germline CDR1 and CDR2 sequences are WSHSY and SAAADI. The V end lost 2 bases, the J end lost 8 bases, and 21 bases lay between the germline ends. CDR3 coding DNA: TGCGCCAGCAGTGAGACTAAACAGGGCATGAGTAGGGGCTACACCTTC. Its translation is CASSETKQGMSRGYTF.